Listed below are T cell receptor beta chains from one sample, sequenced in a study of spatial heterogeneity in lung cancer. One entry per CDR3 protein results from TCRdb running MiXCR on the 5' RACE reads. The repertoire holds 5,500 or so distinct CDR3 sequences, with around 7.4% as singletons. The specimen comprised lung tumor tissue, sampled at surgery. These receptors were obtained from a female donor with early-stage non-small cell lung cancer. Each CDR3 is given with its conserved first and last residue. The D gene is left open where the match is weak. Expanded clones are given a class, and other clones once, few, many or no size at all.

- | TRBJ2-1 | TRBD2 | TRBV20-1 | CSANSGTSGSNEQFF | TGCAGTGCAAATTCCGGGACTAGCGGGAGTAACGAGCAGTTCTTC
- | TRBJ1-5 | - | TRBV19 | CASSLTGDQPQHF | TGTGCCAGTAGTTTGACAGGTGATCAGCCCCAGCATTTT
- | TRBJ2-2 | - | TRBV7-2 | CASSFRGGAGELFF | TGTGCCAGCAGCTTCAGGGGAGGAGCCGGGGAGCTGTTTTTT
medium-sized | TRBJ2-7 | TRBD2 | TRBV6-5 | CASMAGGETYEQYF | TGTGCCAGCATGGCGGGAGGAGAGACCTACGAGCAGTACTTC
many | TRBJ1-2 | TRBD1 | TRBV7-2 | CASSLGQGNYYGYTF | TGTGCCAGCAGCTTAGGACAGGGAAATTACTATGGCTACACCTTC
- | TRBJ2-2 | - | TRBV12-5 | CASGGIGVMNTGELFF | TGTGCTAGTGGGGGGATTGGAGTCATGAACACCGGGGAGCTGTTTTTT
medium-sized | TRBJ2-6 | TRBD2 | TRBV5-6 | CASSHSNGLAGEISGANVLTF | TGTGCCAGCAGCCACTCAAACGGACTAGCGGGGGAAATCTCTGGGGCCAACGTCCTGACTTTC
large | TRBJ2-2 | - | TRBV7-3 | CASSPKLGGELFF | TGTGCCAGCAGCCCCAAGTTAGGCGGGGAGCTGTTTTTT
many | TRBJ2-1 | - | TRBV5-1 | CASSLPDLGNEQFF | TGCGCCAGCAGCTTGCCGGACCTAGGTAATGAGCAGTTCTTC
few | TRBJ2-3 | TRBD1 | TRBV10-3 | CAISEGTANTDTQYF | TGTGCCATCAGTGAGGGGACAGCGAACACAGATACGCAGTATTTT
medium-sized | TRBJ2-1 | TRBD2 | TRBV20-1 | CSANIAGVTYNEQFF | TGCAGTGCTAATATAGCGGGAGTGACCTACAATGAGCAGTTCTTC
- | TRBJ2-6 | - | TRBV6-1 | CASKGHGANVLTF | TGTGCCAGCAAGGGGCATGGGGCCAACGTCCTGACTTTC
many | TRBJ1-1 | TRBD1 | TRBV3-1 | CASSQDGTGAGFEAFF | TGTGCCAGCAGCCAAGATGGGACAGGGGCCGGTTTTGAAGCTTTCTTT
many | TRBJ2-2 | - | TRBV29-1 | CSVSWGGASGELFF | TGCAGCGTTTCTTGGGGGGGCGCCTCCGGGGAGCTGTTTTTT
medium-sized | TRBJ2-5 | TRBD1 | TRBV7-7 | CASSVFLDRGKETQYF | TGTGCCAGCAGCGTGTTCCTGGACAGGGGAAAAGAGACCCAGTACTTC
many | TRBJ2-2 | - | TRBV7-9 | CASQPVGLAGELFF | TGTGCCAGTCAACCCGTGGGGCTCGCCGGGGAGCTGTTTTTT
many | TRBJ2-7 | TRBD1 | TRBV7-2 | CASSWDRDEQYF | TGTGCCAGCAGCTGGGACAGGGACGAGCAGTACTTC
- | TRBJ2-2 | - | TRBV24-1 | CAAHSGNTGELFF | TGTGCCGCCCATAGCGGGAACACCGGGGAGCTGTTTTTT
medium-sized | TRBJ2-1 | TRBD2 | TRBV6-6 | CASKRTSGGNSYNEQFF | TGTGCCAGCAAGAGGACTAGCGGGGGAAACTCCTACAATGAGCAGTTCTTC
many | TRBJ2-5 | - | TRBV11-1 | CASSSEGETQYF | TGTGCCAGCAGCTCCGAGGGCGAGACCCAGTACTTC
many | TRBJ1-4 | - | TRBV12-3/TRBV12-4 | CASRTGTKLFF | TGTGCCAGCAGGACCGGGACGAAACTGTTTTTT
many | TRBJ2-5 | - | TRBV7-7 | CASSFSYQETQYF | TGTGCCAGCAGCTTTTCCTACCAAGAGACCCAGTACTTC
- | TRBJ2-1 | - | TRBV5-6 | CASSSRYNEQFF | TGTGCCAGCAGCTCCAGATACAATGAGCAGTTCTTC
many | TRBJ1-5 | - | TRBV7-3 | CASSLYAGLVPQHF | TGTGCCAGCAGCTTATACGCAGGGTTGGTGCCCCAGCATTTT
- | TRBJ2-5 | - | TRBV6-5 | CASSYDTADQETQYF | TGTGCCAGCAGTTACGACACGGCGGACCAAGAGACCCAGTACTTC
- | TRBJ1-3 | - | TRBV11-2 | CASSLIGQFGNTIYF | TGTGCCAGCAGCTTAATAGGGCAATTCGGGAACACCATATATTTT
- | TRBJ1-3 | - | TRBV6-2/TRBV6-3 | CASSATRSGNTIYF | TGTGCCAGCAGTGCAACCCGCTCTGGAAACACCATATATTTT
- | TRBJ2-1 | - | TRBV19 | CASSAGLGSYNEQFF | TGTGCCAGTAGTGCTGGGCTAGGCTCCTACAATGAGCAGTTCTTC
many | TRBJ1-5 | TRBD1 | TRBV19 | CASSTRTGGKSQPQHF | TGTGCCAGTAGCACGAGGACAGGGGGAAAGAGTCAGCCCCAGCATTTT
many | TRBJ2-1 | - | TRBV20-1 | CSARPRGATNEQFF | TGCAGTGCTAGACCCCGGGGGGCCACAAATGAGCAGTTCTTC
many | TRBJ2-5 | TRBD2 | TRBV6-5 | CASRKGTSGGETQYF | TGTGCCAGCAGGAAGGGGACTAGCGGCGGGGAGACCCAGTACTTC
many | TRBJ2-3 | TRBD2 | TRBV7-3 | CASQRLAGETDTQYF | TGTGCCAGCCAGCGGCTAGCGGGAGAAACAGATACGCAGTATTTT
many | TRBJ2-1 | - | TRBV12-3/TRBV12-4 | CASSGTTGSFF | TGTGCCAGCAGCGGGACAACTGGTTCGTTCTTC
medium-sized | TRBJ2-7 | TRBD1 | TRBV15 | CATSRERGRSQYF | TGTGCCACCAGCAGAGAGAGGGGGCGGTCGCAGTACTTC
many | TRBJ2-3 | - | TRBV7-2 | CASSSGWDTDTQYF | TGTGCCAGCAGCTCAGGGTGGGACACAGATACGCAGTATTTT
- | TRBJ2-1 | - | TRBV10-3 | CAISESDGGSNEQFF | TGTGCCATCAGTGAGTCGGACGGGGGCTCCAATGAGCAGTTCTTC
medium-sized | TRBJ2-5 | - | TRBV6-6 | CASHGVETQYF | TGTGCCAGCCACGGAGTTGAGACCCAGTACTTC
many | TRBJ2-7 | TRBD2 | TRBV28 | CASSTGGAMSYEQYF | TGTGCCAGCAGTACCGGGGGGGCCATGTCCTACGAGCAGTACTTC
medium-sized | TRBJ1-2 | - | TRBV29-1 | CSVVAGDGYTF | TGCAGCGTTGTGGCAGGGGATGGCTACACCTTC
many | TRBJ2-7 | - | TRBV19 | CASSINPAGSSYEQYF | TGTGCAAGTAGTATAAACCCCGCAGGGAGCTCCTACGAGCAGTACTTC
few | TRBJ2-1 | - | TRBV7-9 | CASSLDVDEQFF | TGTGCCAGCAGCTTAGACGTCGATGAGCAGTTCTTC
once | TRBJ1-1 | - | TRBV12-3/TRBV12-4 | CASSPTGQINTEAFF | TGTGCCAGCAGTCCTACTGGACAGATTAACACTGAAGCTTTCTTT
medium-sized | TRBJ2-3 | - | TRBV7-6 | CASSLAEAAGTDTQYF | TGTGCCAGCAGCTTAGCGGAGGCAGCTGGTACAGATACGCAGTATTTT
medium-sized | TRBJ1-4 | - | TRBV19 | CASSIEAARLEKLFF | TGTGCCAGTAGTATAGAGGCCGCCAGACTGGAAAAACTGTTTTTT
medium-sized | TRBJ1-2 | - | TRBV6-1 | CASSEWDPRVANYGYTF | TGTGCCAGCAGTGAATGGGACCCACGGGTGGCTAACTATGGCTACACCTTC
- | TRBJ1-2 | TRBD1 | TRBV12-3/TRBV12-4 | CASSFGQGLGYTF | TGTGCCAGCAGTTTCGGACAGGGGCTTGGCTACACCTTC
many | TRBJ2-5 | TRBD2 | TRBV28 | CASRPGGRETQYF | TGTGCCAGCCGGCCGGGGGGGCGGGAGACCCAGTACTTC
medium-sized | TRBJ2-3 | - | TRBV7-7 | CASSALYTDTQYF | TGTGCCAGCAGCGCCCTATACACAGATACGCAGTATTTT